This TCR beta chain was obtained from a study of OX40 agonist ivuxolimab in advanced cancers. Study overall: Patients got intravenous ivuxolimab at 0.01 to 10 mg/kg every 2 weeks. Study conclusions and caveats: CD4+ T cells averaged fewer expanded clones than CD8+ T cells.

Regarding this clone: Its cognate antigen is unknown.

Method: immunoSEQ multiplex PCR; TCRdb's copy keeps in-frame clones and lacks some. The sample includes tens of thousands of clones, 88% of them seen just once. Researchers took blood at baseline, on cycle 4 day 1, and on cycle 7 day 1. Per the germline V gene, CDR1 is MDHEN and CDR2 is SYDVKM. CDR3 length: 16 residues. The junction had 5 bases not matched to a gene; V was cut back by 2 bases and J by 7 bases. Sequenced here: CD4+ or CD8+ T cells sorted from blood, sampled in a trial of the OX40 agonist ivuxolimab. The gene calls are TRBV28 and TRBJ2-1; 13 nucleotides align to TRBD2. This clonotype originated in an adult with an advanced solid tumor such as melanoma, head and neck, liver or kidney cancer. The CDR3 sequence: CASSLPGLAGWNEQFF. The CDR3 DNA is TGTGCCAGCAGTTTACCGGGACTAGCGGGATGGAATGAGCAGTTCTTC.